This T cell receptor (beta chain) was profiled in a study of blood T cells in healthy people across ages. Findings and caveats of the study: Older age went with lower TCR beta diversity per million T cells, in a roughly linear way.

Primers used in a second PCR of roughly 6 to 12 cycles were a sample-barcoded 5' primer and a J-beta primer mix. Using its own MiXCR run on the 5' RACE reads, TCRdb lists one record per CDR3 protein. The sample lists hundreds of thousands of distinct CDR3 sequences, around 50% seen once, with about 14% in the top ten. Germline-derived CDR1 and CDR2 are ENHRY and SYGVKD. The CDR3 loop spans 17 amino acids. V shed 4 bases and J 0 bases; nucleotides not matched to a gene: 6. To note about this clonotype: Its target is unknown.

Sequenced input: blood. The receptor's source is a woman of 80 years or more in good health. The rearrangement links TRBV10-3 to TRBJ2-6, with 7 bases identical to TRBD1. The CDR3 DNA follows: TGTGCCATCAGTGTCGGGGACAGTTCCTCTGGGGCCAACGTCCTGACTTTC. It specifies CAISVGDSSSGANVLTF.